The present TCR beta chain was sequenced within a study of PD-1 blockade in mismatch repair-deficient tumors (dated 2017 in TCRdb). Looking at the study overall: Between late 2013 and September 2016, the trial enrolled roughly 86 consecutive patients with 11 to 13 types of mismatch repair-deficient cancer, all of whom had received prior treatment and were progressing. Tumor-associated T cell clones in the peripheral blood of patients responding to PD-1 blockade were tracked using deep sequencing of TCR CDR3 regions.

Points on this clone: What antigen it recognizes has not been identified. No base qualities exist here, and no much larger clone lies one base off it.

V and J are truncated by 3 bases and 7 bases respectively, leaving an intervening sequence of 7 bases. CDR1 and CDR2 (SQVTM, ANQGSEA) derive from the germline V gene. The CDR3 spans 11 residues, from the cysteine through the phenylalanine. Only the CDR3 region is kept as DNA, spanning 33 bases read in frame from base 1. Overall study results and their limits: After pembrolizumab, tumor-resident clones, which were often undetectable in blood before treatment, expanded rapidly and then contracted, generally ahead of radiologic responses.

The library was prepared using the immunoSEQ multiplex PCR assay. Held by TCRdb, this immuneACCESS table contains in-frame sequences only and omits some clones. Under half of the omission traces to an unresolved V gene where checked; the cause of the rest is unknown. In this sample the table shows just under 65,000 clones, about 87% of which occur a single time. The ten largest clones capture over 11% of the sample. Mismatch repair deficiency was established in every enrolled patient by polymerase chain reaction or immunohistochemistry. A few patients who responded to pembrolizumab therapy underwent TCR sequencing. Pembrolizumab PD-1 blockade was prospectively tested in advanced mismatch repair-deficient cancers, regardless of tissue of origin, in the phase II trial. Peripheral blood T cell samples were gathered serially, both before PD-1 blockade started and at multiple time points afterward. Blood sampling times were reported as weeks after the first pembrolizumab dose.

The receptor was derived from an adult with mismatch repair-deficient cancer. The sequence links TRBV29-1 to TRBJ2-1; the D gene assignment is ambiguous. This specimen was peripheral blood, taken 52 weeks after starting pembrolizumab. The nucleotide sequence reads TGCAGCGTTGACTCAACAAATGAGCAGTTCTTC. The resulting protein is CSVDSTNEQFF.